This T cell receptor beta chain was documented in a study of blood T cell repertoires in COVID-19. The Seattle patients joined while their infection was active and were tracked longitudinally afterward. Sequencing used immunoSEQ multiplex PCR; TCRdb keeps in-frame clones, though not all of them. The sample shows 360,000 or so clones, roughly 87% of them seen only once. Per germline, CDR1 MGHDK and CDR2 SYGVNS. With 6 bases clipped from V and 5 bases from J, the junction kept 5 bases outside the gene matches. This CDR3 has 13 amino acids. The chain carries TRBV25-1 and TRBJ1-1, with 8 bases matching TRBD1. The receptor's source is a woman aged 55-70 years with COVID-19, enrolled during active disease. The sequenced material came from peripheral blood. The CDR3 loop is CASRDRVGTEAFF. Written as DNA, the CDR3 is TGTGCCAGCAGGGACAGGGTTGGGACTGAAGCTTTCTTT.